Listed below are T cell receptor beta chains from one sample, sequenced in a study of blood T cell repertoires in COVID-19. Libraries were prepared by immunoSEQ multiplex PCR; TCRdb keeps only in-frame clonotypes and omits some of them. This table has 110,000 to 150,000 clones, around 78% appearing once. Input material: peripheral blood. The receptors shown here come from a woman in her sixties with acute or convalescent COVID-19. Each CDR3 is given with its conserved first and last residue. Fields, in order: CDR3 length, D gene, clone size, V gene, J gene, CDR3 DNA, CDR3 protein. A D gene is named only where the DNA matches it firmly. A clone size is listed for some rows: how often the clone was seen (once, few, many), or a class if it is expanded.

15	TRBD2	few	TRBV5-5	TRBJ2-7	TGTGCCAGCAGCTTCAGCGGGAGGGCCGCCTACGAGCAGTACTTC	CASSFSGRAAYEQYF
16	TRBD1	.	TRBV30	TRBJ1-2	TGTGCCTGGAGTGCCCCGGGACAGCATTCTAACTATGGCTACACCTTC	CAWSAPGQHSNYGYTF
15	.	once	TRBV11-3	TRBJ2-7	TGTGCCAGCAGCTTAGACGGGGGGCTATCATACGAGCAGTACTTC	CASSLDGGLSYEQYF
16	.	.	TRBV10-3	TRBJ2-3	TGTGCCATCAGTACTCAAGGAGAGTTTTCCACAGATACGCAGTATTTT	CAISTQGEFSTDTQYF
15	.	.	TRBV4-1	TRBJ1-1	TGCGCCAGCAGCCAAGGACCCGGGGAGAGCACTGAAGCTTTCTTT	CASSQGPGESTEAFF
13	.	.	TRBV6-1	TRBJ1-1	TGTGCCAGCAGTGAGAAATCTCGTAGCCATGGGTTCTTT	CASSEKSRSHGFF
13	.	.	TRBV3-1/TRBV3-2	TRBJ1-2	TGTGCCAGCAGCCATACAGGGACGAGGGGCTACACCTTC	CASSHTGTRGYTF
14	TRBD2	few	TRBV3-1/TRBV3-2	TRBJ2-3	TGTGCCAGCAACGAAGCGGGGAGCACAGATACGCAGTATTTT	CASNEAGSTDTQYF
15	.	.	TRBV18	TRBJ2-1	TGTGCCAGCTCACCACATAGCGGTCCGGATAGTGAGCAGTTCTTC	CASSPHSGPDSEQFF
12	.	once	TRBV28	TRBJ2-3	TGTGCCAGCAGTAGAGACAGTCGTACGCAGTATTTT	CASSRDSRTQYF
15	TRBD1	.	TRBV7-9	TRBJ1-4	TGTGCCAGCAGCTTAGGGGACAGAACTAATGAAAAACTGTTTTTT	CASSLGDRTNEKLFF
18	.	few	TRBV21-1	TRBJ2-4	TGTGCCAGCAGCCCCCAGGGGGGGGGACAGGTCTCCAAAAACATTCAGTACTTC	CASSPQGGGQVSKNIQYF
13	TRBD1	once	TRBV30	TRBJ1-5	TGTGCCTGGAGCAGGGGGCTAGATCAGCCCCAGCATTTT	CAWSRGLDQPQHF
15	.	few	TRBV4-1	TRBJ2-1	TGCGCCAGCAGCCAACTAGTGGTTTCCTACAATGAGCAGTTCTTC	CASSQLVVSYNEQFF
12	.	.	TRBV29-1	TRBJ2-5	TGCAGCGTTATCAGGGTCCGGGAGACCCAGTACTTC	CSVIRVRETQYF
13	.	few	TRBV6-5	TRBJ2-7	TGTGCCAGCAGCTACGGGAGAGACTACGAGCAGTACTTC	CASSYGRDYEQYF
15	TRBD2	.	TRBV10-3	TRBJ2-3	TGTGCCATCAGCCATAGCGGGAGCGGCACAGATACGCAGTATTTT	CAISHSGSGTDTQYF
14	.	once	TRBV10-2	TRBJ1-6	TGCGCCAGCAGTGAGTCATTAGTGGGCTCACCCCTCCACTTT	CASSESLVGSPLHF
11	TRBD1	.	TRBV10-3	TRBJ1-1	TGTGCCATCCGCGAACAGGGGGAAGCTTTCTTT	CAIREQGEAFF
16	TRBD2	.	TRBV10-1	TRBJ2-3	TGCGCCAGCAGCGAGATAGCGGGAGGGGGCACAGATACGCAGTATTTT	CASSEIAGGGTDTQYF
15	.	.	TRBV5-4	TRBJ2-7	TGTGCCAGCAGCCCGGAAGCGGGCCTCTACTACGAGCAGTACTTC	CASSPEAGLYYEQYF
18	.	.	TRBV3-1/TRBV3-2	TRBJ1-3	TGTGCCAGCAGCCAAGTGCGCGGCAGGGTACCTTTTGGAAACACCATATATTTT	CASSQVRGRVPFGNTIYF
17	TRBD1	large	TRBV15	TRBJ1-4	TGTGCCACCAGCAGCTTCGGACAGGGAGTCACTAATGAAAAACTGTTTTTT	CATSSFGQGVTNEKLFF
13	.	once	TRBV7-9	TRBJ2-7	TGTGCCAGCAGCTTAGACTTCGGGAGCGAGCAGTACTTC	CASSLDFGSEQYF
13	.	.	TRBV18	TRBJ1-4	TGTGCCAGCTCACTGAGCGAGTATGAAAAACTGTTTTTT	CASSLSEYEKLFF
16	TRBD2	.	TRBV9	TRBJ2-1	TGTGCCAGCAGCGTCTTCGGGACTAGCGGGAGCAATGAGCAGTTCTTC	CASSVFGTSGSNEQFF
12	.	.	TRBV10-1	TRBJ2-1	TGCGCCAGCAGCCTCGGGGGGCATGAGCAGTTCTTC	CASSLGGHEQFF
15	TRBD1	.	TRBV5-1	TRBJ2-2	TGCGCCAGCAGCAGAGACAGGGGGAACACCGGGGAGCTGTTTTTT	CASSRDRGNTGELFF
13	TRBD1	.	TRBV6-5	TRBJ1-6	TGTGCCAGCGGAGGACAGGGAGAATCACCCCTCCACTTT	CASGGQGESPLHF
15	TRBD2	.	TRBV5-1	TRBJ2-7	TGCGCCAGCAGCTGGCTGAGCGGGAGCGAATACGAGCAGTACTTC	CASSWLSGSEYEQYF
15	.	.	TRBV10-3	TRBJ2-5	TGTGCCATCAGACCGGGACGGGGACAAATGGAGACCCAGTACTTC	CAIRPGRGQMETQYF
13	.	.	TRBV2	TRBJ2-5	TGTGCCAGTTCTTTACAGGGTAAAGAGACCCAGTACTTC	CASSLQGKETQYF
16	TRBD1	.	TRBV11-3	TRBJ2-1	TGTGCCAGCAGCTTAGTGGGACAGGGGCCGTACAATGAGCAGTTCTTC	CASSLVGQGPYNEQFF
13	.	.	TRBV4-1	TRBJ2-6	TGCGCCAGCAGCCAGCGAATGGGGACTCAAGAGGGTTTC	CASSQRMGTQEGF
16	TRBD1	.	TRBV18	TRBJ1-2	TGTGCCAGCTCACCGGGACAGGCAAGAGCTAACTATGGCTACACCTTC	CASSPGQARANYGYTF
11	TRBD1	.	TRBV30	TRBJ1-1	TGTGCCTGGAGTGTCCTACAGGGGGCTTTCTTT	CAWSVLQGAFF
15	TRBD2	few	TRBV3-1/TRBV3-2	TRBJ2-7	TGTGCCAGCAGCCTCTTAGGAGCGGGAGCATACGAGCAGTACTTC	CASSLLGAGAYEQYF
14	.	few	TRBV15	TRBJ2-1	TGTGCCACCAGCACCCTCCCCCCACCGGTTGAGCAGTTCTTC	CATSTLPPPVEQFF
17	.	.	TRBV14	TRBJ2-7	TGTGCCAGCAGCCAAGCTACTAGCTCTGCGCGATCCTACGAGCAGTACTTC	CASSQATSSARSYEQYF
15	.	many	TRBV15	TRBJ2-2	TGTGCCACCAGCCGAGGATCGGGGGATACCGGGGAGCTGTTTTTT	CATSRGSGDTGELFF
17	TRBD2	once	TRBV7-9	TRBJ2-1	TGTGCCAGCAGCTCGACAACCGGGACTACCTCCTACAATGAGCAGTTCTTC	CASSSTTGTTSYNEQFF